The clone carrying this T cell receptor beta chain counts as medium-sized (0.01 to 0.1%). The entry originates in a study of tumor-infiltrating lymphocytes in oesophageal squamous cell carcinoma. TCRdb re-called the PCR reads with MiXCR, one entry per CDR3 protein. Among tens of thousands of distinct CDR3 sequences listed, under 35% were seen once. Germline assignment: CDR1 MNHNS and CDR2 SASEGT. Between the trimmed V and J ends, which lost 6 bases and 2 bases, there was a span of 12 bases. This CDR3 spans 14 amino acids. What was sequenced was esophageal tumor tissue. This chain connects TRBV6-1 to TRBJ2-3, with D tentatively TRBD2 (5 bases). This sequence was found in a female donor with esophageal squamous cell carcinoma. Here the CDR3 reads CASSSGFHTDTQYF. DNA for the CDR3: TGTGCCAGCAGCAGCGGTTTCCACACAGATACGCAGTATTTT.